This passage covers 27 T cell receptor beta chains from one sample sequenced in a study of T cells in Graves' hyperthyroidism and ophthalmopathy. Amplification of TCR beta CDR3 regions used RNA as the template. In the first-round RT-PCR of the TCR CDR3, the HTBI primer set was used. TCRdb recomputed calls from the multiplex PCR reads with MiXCR, one row per CDR3 protein. The data contain 500,000 to 600,000 distinct CDR3 sequences, nearly 20% of them singletons. The material sequenced was blood. The receptors here all came from a man aged 35-49 years with Graves' ophthalmopathy.

This clonotype was seen at least ten times. J is TRBJ1-1 and V is TRBV12-3 or TRBV12-4; TRBD1 agrees at 9 bases. Germline trimming cut 6 bases from V and 5 bases from J; bases unmatched to any gene: 4. The length of the CDR3 is 13 residues. The chain's CDR3 is CASRSGTGTEAFF. The CDR3 nucleotides read TGTGCCAGCAGGTCCGGGACAGGGACTGAAGCTTTCTTT.

This clonotype was seen a few times. The rearrangement links TRBV24-1 to TRBJ2-7; no definite D call. The CDR3 extends over 15 amino acids. Between the trimmed V and J ends, which lost 0 bases and 0 bases, there was a span of 8 bases. Germline CDR1 and CDR2: KGHDR and SFDVKD. CDR3 coding DNA: TGTGCCACCAGTGATTTGGAAAGCCCCTCCTACGAGCAGTACTTC. It translates to CATSDLESPSYEQYF.

This clonotype turned up a few times. The chain has TRBV18 and TRBJ2-3; the D is unclear. CDR1 is KGHSH and CDR2 is LQKENI in the germline V gene. V lost 6 bases and J lost 4, with 8 bases in between. The CDR3 extends over 12 amino acids. The CDR3 loop reads CASSVRADTQYF. The CDR3 coding sequence is TGTGCCAGCTCGGTCCGGGCAGATACGCAGTATTTT.

This clonotype was observed many times. The chain uses TRBV7-2 and TRBJ2-2, with 11 bases fitting TRBD2. The V gene end was trimmed by 6 bases and the J gene end by 1 base; junction bases not matched to a gene: 7. Germline assignment: CDR1 SGHTA and CDR2 FQGNSA. The CDR3 is 17 residues long. CDR3 amino acids: CASRRTSGSWNTGELFF. CDR3 coding DNA: TGTGCCAGCAGGCGTACTAGCGGGAGTTGGAACACCGGGGAGCTGTTTTTT.

This clonotype was seen ten or more times. The chain has TRBV9 and TRBJ1-1; D not certain. From germline, CDR1 is SGDLS and CDR2 YYNGEE. The V end was cut by 0 bases, the J end by 6 bases, with 6 bases between. The CDR3 runs 12 residues. The CDR3 sequence: CASSVEGAEAFF. In nucleotides, the CDR3 is TGTGCCAGCAGCGTAGAAGGAGCTGAAGCTTTCTTT.

At least ten counts were recorded for this clonotype. The V and J genes are TRBV2 and TRBJ1-5; D uncertain. Trimming took off 5 bases at V and 0 bases at J, with 8 bases between the two ends. In germline, CDR1 is SNHLY, CDR2 FYNNEI. CDR3 size: 14 residues. DNA for the CDR3: TGTGCCAGCAGTCAACACCATAGCAATCAGCCCCAGCATTTT. Translation: CASSQHHSNQPQHF.

This clonotype was seen at least ten times. The V call is TRBV7-3, the J call TRBJ1-2; the match to TRBD1 covers 7 bases. The ends lost 5 bases at V and 8 bases at J; junction bases unmatched: 14. CDR1 is SGHTA and CDR2 is FQGTGA in the germline V gene. This CDR3 contains 15 residues. CDR3 residues: CASSTRTGKLEGYTF. CDR3 in DNA: TGTGCCAGCAGCACACGGACAGGCAAGCTGGAGGGCTACACCTTC.

Only a few counts were recorded for this clonotype. The rearrangement links TRBV29-1 to TRBJ2-2; D is perhaps TRBD1 or TRBD2 (5 bases each). From germline, CDR1 is SQVTM and CDR2 ANQGSEA. V lost 6 bases, J lost 6 bases, and 14 bases lay in between. The CDR3 runs to 13 residues. The CDR3 loop is CSVGSMGAGELFF. CDR3 DNA sequence: TGCAGCGTGGGTTCCATGGGGGCCGGGGAGCTGTTTTTT.

This clonotype was counted ten times or more. The chain employs TRBV30 and TRBJ1-1, with D uncertain. Trimming took off 1 base at V and 0 bases at J, with 12 bases between the two ends. CDR3 length: 15 residues. Germline V gene data show CDR1 as GTSNPN and CDR2 as SVGIG (reference sequence). The chain's CDR3 is CAWSGLGRLNTEAFF. CDR3 coding DNA: TGTGCCTGGAGTGGGCTAGGTCGCCTGAACACTGAAGCTTTCTTT.

This clonotype showed up just a few times. The chain links TRBV30 to TRBJ1-3; D is perhaps TRBD1 (5 bases). The CDR3 is 13 amino acids. The ends were cut back, 7 bases at V and 0 bases at J, with 10 bases in the middle. The germline V gene encodes CDR1 GTSNPN and CDR2 SVGIG (reference sequence). The CDR3 nucleotides read TGTGCCTTGGGACTAAGCTCTGGAAACACCATATATTTT. It encodes CALGLSSGNTIYF.

This clonotype was counted only a few times. This chain connects TRBV10-3 to TRBJ2-3; 11 bases are shared with TRBD2. Germline assignment: CDR1 ENHRY and CDR2 SYGVKD. CDR3 length equals 15 residues. Unmatched junction bases numbered 3, after V lost 3 bases and J lost 4 bases. The CDR3 here is CAISDSGRAPDTQYF. The CDR3 nucleotides read TGTGCCATCAGTGATAGCGGGAGGGCGCCAGATACGCAGTATTTT.

This sequence joins TRBV6-2 or TRBV6-3 and TRBJ1-6; the match to TRBD1 covers 8 bases. The germline CDR1 and CDR2 sequences are MNHEY and SVGEGT. CDR3 length equals 14 residues. The trim removed 8 bases at V and 6 bases at J, leaving 6 bases unmatched. The CDR3 spells CASDSDRGNSPLHF. The CDR3 nucleotides are TGTGCCAGCGACTCAGACAGGGGTAATTCACCCCTCCACTTT.

Only a few counts were recorded for this clonotype. A much larger clone lies a single base off, so this may be a read error. This chain uses TRBV2 with TRBJ2-5; TRBD2 matches at 14 bases. The J call may be faulty, since TRBJ2-1 better matches the DNA end. The CDR3 has 15 residues. Per germline, CDR1 SNHLY and CDR2 FYNNEI. The CDR3 reads CASSDGLAGGETQFF. The CDR3 DNA reads TGTGCCAGCAGCGACGGACTAGCGGGGGGAGAGACCCAGTTCTTC.

This clonotype was recorded a few times. V and J are TRBV29-1 and TRBJ1-2; D not resolved. The germline V gene encodes CDR1 SQVTM and CDR2 ANQGSEA. The CDR3 totals 13 residues. Deletions cut 3 bases from V and 3 bases from J, with 11 bases between. The CDR3 region is CSVERHQDYGYTF. In DNA, the CDR3 is TGCAGCGTTGAGCGGCACCAGGACTATGGCTACACCTTC.

This clonotype appeared many times. The chain is built from TRBV12-3 or TRBV12-4 and TRBJ2-7; 9 bases match TRBD1. The CDR3 consists of 16 residues. The J segment lost 0 bases and the V segment lost 4 bases, leaving 7 bases of the junction unmatched. For the CDR3, the DNA is TGTGCCAGCAGTTCCCGACAGGGGGTTAGCTCCTACGAGCAGTACTTC. It translates to CASSSRQGVSSYEQYF.

This clonotype was seen at least ten times. The chain employs TRBV7-2 and TRBJ2-3, with unresolved D. V lost 1 base to trimming and J lost 9 bases, with 11 bases between them. The CDR3 contains 13 residues. Germline values: CDR1 SGHTA, CDR2 FQGNSA. CDR3 DNA sequence: TGTGCCAGCAGCTTAGATCAGAGGCGGACGCAGTATTTT. This codes for CASSLDQRRTQYF.

This clonotype has a handful of counts. The chain couples TRBV6-1 to TRBJ2-1; TRBD2 matches at 8 bases. The CDR3 runs 19 residues. The V gene's germline CDR1 is MNHNS and CDR2 SASEGT. Trimming took 6 bases from V and 0 from J; bases not matched to a gene: 16. The CDR3 loop reads CASSTGLASPLSSYNEQFF. The CDR3 coding sequence is TGTGCCAGCAGCACCGGACTAGCCTCTCCCCTGAGCTCCTACAATGAGCAGTTCTTC.

The chain joins TRBV7-2 to TRBJ2-4; 12 positions agree with TRBD2. Trimming at V came to 5 bases and at J to 1 base, leaving 6 bases not matched to a gene. CDR1 is SGHTA and CDR2 is FQGNSA in the germline V gene. The CDR3 extends over 17 amino acids. CDR3 nucleotide sequence: TGTGCCAGCAGCCTCTCTAGCGGGGGGGGCGCCAAAAACATTCAGTACTTC. It specifies CASSLSSGGGAKNIQYF.

This clonotype was counted once. The chain uses TRBV10-3 and TRBJ1-6; a weak D match, TRBD1 (5 bases). This CDR3 has 13 residues. Germline CDR1 is ENHRY and CDR2 is SYGVKD. V lost 2 bases and J 6 bases, leaving 5 bases between the germline ends. CDR3 loop: CAISEGGNSPLHF. The CDR3 nucleotides are TGTGCCATCAGTGAGGGGGGTAATTCACCCCTCCACTTT.

This chain uses TRBV6-1 with TRBJ2-1, with a possible D match to TRBD1 (6 bases). Germline V gene data show CDR1 as MNHNS and CDR2 as SASEGT. The V end lost 10 bases, the J end lost 1 base, and 17 bases lay between the germline ends. This CDR3 spans 15 amino acids. CDR3 residues: CAIQRGGRSYNEQFF. CDR3 DNA: TGTGCCATCCAGCGAGGGGGACGATCCTACAATGAGCAGTTCTTC.

The J gene is TRBJ2-1, the V gene TRBV3-1, with 7 nucleotides matching TRBD2. J lost 8 bases, V lost 4 bases, and 17 bases had no gene match. Germline CDR1 and CDR2: LGHDT and YNNKEL (reference sequence). The CDR3 runs 17 residues. The DNA of the CDR3 is TGTGCCAGCAGCCCTTTCCTGCGGGAGTTGAGTTCGGATGAGCAGTTCTTC. Protein: CASSPFLRELSSDEQFF.

The chain has TRBV5-1 and TRBJ2-1; 11 positions agree with TRBD2. The V and J ends lost 1 base and 9 bases, in that order; junction bases with no gene match: 9. The CDR3 covers 16 residues. Germline values: CDR1 SGHRS, CDR2 YFSETQ. CDR3 in DNA: TGCGCCAGCAGCTTGAAAACTAGCGGGAGTTTGGGTGAGCAGTTCTTC. Protein sequence: CASSLKTSGSLGEQFF.

This clonotype showed up just a few times. The J gene is TRBJ2-2, the V gene TRBV7-3; 8 nucleotides agree with TRBD2. The CDR3 runs 14 residues. CDR1 and CDR2 from the germline V gene are SGHTA and FQGTGA. The J segment lost 6 bases and the V segment lost 5 bases, leaving 5 bases of the junction unmatched. The CDR3 here is CASSPPGGAGELFF. In DNA, the CDR3 is TGTGCCAGCAGCCCACCGGGGGGGGCCGGGGAGCTGTTTTTT.

This sequence joins TRBV11-3 and TRBJ2-1; D is perhaps TRBD2 (6 bases). CDR3 length equals 16 residues. Trimming removed 5 bases at V and 7 bases at J, with 21 bases between. The germline V gene encodes CDR1 SGHNT and CDR2 YENEEA. CDR3 DNA sequence: TGTGCCAGCAGCCAAGATCTCGGGGGTGTTGTAAATGAGCAGTTCTTC. This sequence encodes CASSQDLGGVVNEQFF.

This sequence joins TRBV20-1 and TRBJ2-3, with D maybe TRBD2 (5 bases). Germline assignment: CDR1 DFQATT and CDR2 SNEGSKA (reference sequence). This CDR3 contains 15 residues. V lost 3 bases to trimming and J lost 1 base, with 14 bases between them. As DNA, the CDR3 is TGCAGTGCTAGGGGCCAGAGGGTGGGCACAGATACGCAGTATTTT. Its translation is CSARGQRVGTDTQYF.

This clonotype has more than one count but fewer than ten. J is TRBJ1-4 and V is TRBV28; a weak D match, TRBD1 (5 bases). This CDR3 spans 15 amino acids. Germline CDR1 and CDR2: MDHEN and SYDVKM. Trimming pared 5 bases from V and 7 bases from J, leaving 17 bases between. CDR3 sequence reads: CASSTGTGLGEKLFF. As DNA, the CDR3 is TGTGCCAGCAGTACGGGGACGGGTCTTGGTGAAAAACTGTTTTTT.

This clonotype came up many times. The J gene is TRBJ2-2, the V gene TRBV5-1; D gene unclear. This CDR3 has 14 residues. Deletions cut 4 bases from V and 1 base from J, with 8 bases between. The germline gives CDR1 SGHRS, CDR2 YFSETQ. The CDR3 DNA reads TGCGCCAGCAGCGTAGGGCGGAACACCGGGGAGCTGTTTTTT. Translated: CASSVGRNTGELFF.